The 14 T cell receptor beta chains below come from one sample, sequenced in a study of Graves' ophthalmopathy and Graves' hyperthyroidism. Scientists amplified the TCR beta CDR3 regions from RNA transcripts. HTBI primers served in a first-round RT-PCR, which a second-round multiplex PCR followed. Each CDR3 protein gets one entry after TCRdb re-called the multiplex PCR reads with MiXCR. Counted here are hundreds of thousands of distinct CDR3 sequences, 22% occurring once; the ten biggest clones make up approximately 6.9%. Material: peripheral blood. Source of these receptors: a woman between 18 and 29 years old with stable Graves' hyperthyroidism. Some clones in this sample may be carry-over from other donors' samples.

This clonotype was counted ten times or more. The chain recombines TRBV7-3 with TRBJ2-7; maybe TRBD2 (5 bases). CDR3 size: 15 residues. The V and J ends lost 5 bases and 5 bases respectively, with 19 bases between them. From germline, CDR1 is SGHTA and CDR2 FQGTGA. This CDR3 is CASSATSGPLDEQYF. The CDR3 nucleotides are TGTGCCAGCAGCGCGACCAGCGGTCCCTTAGACGAGCAGTACTTC.

This clonotype was recorded at least ten times. The J gene is TRBJ1-3, the V gene TRBV27, with a weak D call TRBD1 (6 bases). Germline values: CDR1 MNHEY, CDR2 SMNVEV (reference sequence). V lost 3 bases and J 3 bases, leaving 9 bases between the germline ends. The CDR3 runs 14 residues. CDR3 in DNA: TGTGCCAGCAGTTTCAGGGGCTATGGAAACACCATATATTTT. It codes for CASSFRGYGNTIYF.

In its sample, this clonotype was seen many times. The chain links TRBV11-2 to TRBJ1-2, with TRBD1 as a possible D gene (5 bases). Germline lookup yields CDR1 SGHAT and CDR2 FQNNGV. The CDR3 loop spans 19 amino acids. Trimming removed 5 bases at V and 3 bases at J, with 28 bases between. The CDR3 here is CASSPQVIGIGARDYGYTF. For the CDR3, the DNA is TGTGCCAGCAGCCCCCAAGTGATTGGAATCGGGGCTCGGGACTATGGCTACACCTTC.

This clonotype was recorded at least ten times. The genes are TRBV5-6 and TRBJ1-6; D remains unclear. The CDR3 spans 15 residues. Looked up from germline, CDR1 is SGHDT and CDR2 is YYEEEE. V lost 0 bases to trimming and J lost 7 bases, with 11 bases between them. The CDR3 loop reads CASSLDVVENSPLHF. The CDR3 DNA reads TGTGCCAGCAGCTTGGACGTGGTGGAGAATTCACCCCTCCACTTT.

In its sample, this clonotype was seen many times. The V call is TRBV6-1, the J call TRBJ2-5; D unclear. Trimming shortened V by 10 bases and J by 5 bases, and 11 bases separated the two germline ends. Germline CDR1 reads MNHNS; CDR2 reads SASEGT. This CDR3 has 11 residues. The CDR3 DNA follows: TGTGCCAACCTCGCCGGGGAGACCCAGTACTTC. Protein sequence: CANLAGETQYF.

J is TRBJ1-5 and V is TRBV19; D uncertain. The CDR3 covers 15 residues. The V gene lost 4 bases and the J gene lost 0 bases, with 10 bases spanning the gap. CDR1 is LNHDA, CDR2 SQIVND, per germline (reference sequence). Here the CDR3 DNA reads TGTGCCAGTAGTACGGCGGCTAATAGCAATCAGCCCCAGCATTTT. As protein: CASSTAANSNQPQHF. Full variable domain (rest looked up from reference TRBV19 and TRBJ1-5): DGGITQSPKYLFRKEGQNVTLSCEQNLNHDAMYWYRQDPGQGLRLIYYSQIVNDFQKGDIAEGYSVSREKKESFPLTVTSAQKNPTAFYLCASSTAANSNQPQHFGDGTRLSIL.

This clonotype was counted at least ten times. The chain employs TRBV6-4 and TRBJ2-7, with 8 bases identical to TRBD1. From germline, CDR1 is MRHNA and CDR2 SNTAGT. The CDR3 extends over 18 amino acids. J lost 2 bases, V lost 5 bases, and 17 bases had no gene match. CDR3 DNA: TGTGCCAGCAGTCGACTTGGGACAGGAGTTATCGGGGCCTACGAGCAGTACTTC. This codes for CASSRLGTGVIGAYEQYF.

In its sample, this clonotype was seen many times. This rearrangement joins TRBV28 to TRBJ1-2; the D is unclear. Germline V CDR1 and CDR2: MDHEN, SYDVKM. The V gene lost 7 bases and the J gene lost 4 bases, with 13 bases spanning the gap. The CDR3 runs 13 residues. This CDR3 is CASTIEVSYGYTF. DNA for the CDR3: TGTGCCAGCACTATCGAGGTGTCCTATGGCTACACCTTC.

This clonotype was seen many times. V usage is TRBV7-3 and J usage is TRBJ1-3; possible D gene TRBD1, 6 bases. The germline CDR1 and CDR2 sequences are SGHTA and FQGTGA. The CDR3 consists of 19 residues. V gave up 3 bases and J gave up 2 bases, with 23 bases separating them. The DNA for the CDR3 is TGTGCCAGCAGCTTCACACGACTCCAGGGGATCAGGACTGGAAACACCATATATTTT. Its translation: CASSFTRLQGIRTGNTIYF.

This rearrangement joins TRBV30 to TRBJ2-7; 7 bases are a match to TRBD2. Germline loops: CDR1 GTSNPN, CDR2 SVGIG (reference sequence). Germline trimming cut 4 bases from V and 9 bases from J; bases unmatched to any gene: 12. This CDR3 spans 13 amino acids. CDR3 DNA: TGTGCCTGGACCTCGCACTCGGGGGGAAGGCAGTACTTC. Its protein product is CAWTSHSGGRQYF.

Only a few counts were recorded for this clonotype. V and J are TRBV2 and TRBJ1-1; D is possibly TRBD1 (6 bases). The CDR3 length is 13 residues. V was cut by 4 bases and J by 4 bases, with 10 bases left in between. CDR1 and CDR2 (germline): SNHLY, FYNNEI. In nucleotides, the CDR3 is TGTGCCAGCAGTGGGGGGCTTAGCACTGAAGCTTTCTTT. Translated, it gives CASSGGLSTEAFF.

This clonotype was observed a single time. V and J are TRBV5-1 and TRBJ2-5, with 14 positions matching TRBD2. The ends lost 0 bases at V and 1 base at J; junction bases unmatched: 5. The CDR3 is 18 residues long. Germline V gives CDR1 SGHRS, CDR2 YFSETQ. The CDR3 nucleotides read TGCGCCAGCAGCTTGGCGGGACTAGCGGGGGTCCTCCAAGAGACCCAGTACTTC. It translates to CASSLAGLAGVLQETQYF. The whole variable domain, remainder taken from reference TRBV5-1 and TRBJ2-5, is KAGVTQTPRYLIKTRGQQVTLSCSPISGHRSVSWYQQTPGQGLQFLFEYFSETQRNKGNFPGRFSGRQFSNSRSEMNVSTLELGDSALYLCASSLAGLAGVLQETQYFGPGTRLLVL.

This clonotype occurred many times. The rearrangement joins TRBV29-1 to TRBJ2-5; 8 bases align to TRBD2. V lost 8 bases to trimming and J lost 5 bases; unmatched junction nucleotides: 10. CDR3 size: 13 residues. CDR1 SQVTM and CDR2 ANQGSEA come from the germline V gene. CDR3 nucleotide sequence: TGCAGCAAAAGAGCGGGAGTGGATGAGACCCAGTACTTC. The encoded protein is CSKRAGVDETQYF. Filled out from reference TRBV29-1 and TRBJ2-5, the complete variable domain reads SAVISQKPSRDICQRGTSLTIQCQVDSQVTMMFWYRQQPGQSLTLIATANQGSEATYESGFVIDKFPISRPNLTFSTLTVSNMSPEDSSIYLCSKRAGVDETQYFGPGTRLLVL.

This clonotype was observed a few times. This chain connects TRBV27 to TRBJ2-2; TRBD1 might be the D (6 bases). Trimming removed 10 bases from V and 2 bases from J, with 17 bases in between. Germline V gives CDR1 MNHEY, CDR2 SMNVEV (reference sequence). CDR3 size: 15 residues. DNA of the CDR3: TGTGCCACCAGACCCGGGACAAGCAACACCGGGGAGCTGTTTTTT. It translates to CATRPGTSNTGELFF.